The 27 T cell receptor beta chains below all came from one sample that was sequenced in a study of radiotherapy plus CTLA-4 blockade in lung cancer. Libraries were prepared by immunoSEQ multiplex PCR; TCRdb keeps only in-frame clonotypes and omits some of them. Seen here are 40,000 or so clones, around three quarters observed once, and the top ten hold roughly 8.7%. Sample: peripheral blood, taken from a patient treated with radiotherapy plus ipilimumab. Receptor source: a human donor with non-small cell lung cancer who had stable disease on radiotherapy plus ipilimumab.

This chain uses TRBV27 with TRBJ2-7, with 9 bases matching TRBD1. This CDR3 is built from 15 residues. Germline trimming cut 3 bases from V and 2 bases from J; bases unmatched to any gene: 5. Germline CDR1 is MNHEY and CDR2 is SMNVEV (reference sequence). CDR3 sequence (DNA): TGTGCCAGCAGTTTCTCCGGGACAGGGCCCTACGAGCAGTACGTC. Protein: CASSFSGTGPYEQYV.

V and J are TRBV6-5 and TRBJ1-4; 8 bases are a match to TRBD1. The trim removed 4 bases at V and 5 bases at J, leaving 3 bases unmatched. Per germline, CDR1 MNHEY and CDR2 SVGAGI. This CDR3 comprises 14 residues. The CDR3: CASSSGQANEKLFF. The CDR3 DNA sequence: TGTGCCAGCAGTTCGGGACAGGCGAATGAAAAACTGTTTTTT.

This clone has more than one count but fewer than ten. V and J are TRBV7-6 and TRBJ2-2; a possible D gene is TRBD2 (6 bases). Germline V gene lookup returns CDR1 SGHVS and CDR2 FNYEAQ. Between the trimmed V and J ends, which lost 3 bases and 6 bases, there was a span of 8 bases. The CDR3 extends over 13 amino acids. In DNA form, the CDR3 reads TGTGCCAGCAGCTTTGGAGGGGCCGGGGAGCTGTTTTTT. This gives the protein CASSFGGAGELFF. The entire variable domain, with the rest obtained from reference TRBV7-6 and TRBJ2-2, is as follows: GAGVSQSPRYKVTKRGQDVALRCDPISGHVSLYWYRQALGQGPEFLTYFNYEAQQDKSGLPNDRFSAERPEGSISTLTIQRTEQRDSAMYRCASSFGGAGELFFGEGSRLTVL.

The chain combines TRBV9 with TRBJ1-1; D uncertain. Per the germline V gene, CDR1 is SGDLS and CDR2 is YYNGEE. The ends were cut back, 0 bases at V and 3 bases at J, with 9 bases in the middle. CDR3 length: 14 residues. The CDR3 bases are TGTGCCAGCAGCGTAGACAGCGATTACACTGAAGCTTTCTTT. Amino acids: CASSVDSDYTEAFF.

With regard to this clone: Other nucleotide sequences from this sample produce the same CDR3. The chain links TRBV28 to TRBJ1-2; D is possibly TRBD1 (6 bases). CDR3 size: 14 residues. Trimming took 1 base from V and 5 from J, leaving 11 bases between them. CDR1 and CDR2 from the germline V gene are MDHEN and SYDVKM. This CDR3 is CASSLLGGGYGYTF. Written as DNA, the CDR3 is TGTGCCAGCAGTTTATTAGGGGGGGGGTATGGCTACACCTTC.

The V and J genes are TRBV15 and TRBJ1-1; no firm D call. The germline V and J ends were trimmed by 4 bases and 5 bases, with 8 bases remaining between them. Germline loops: CDR1 LNHNV, CDR2 YYDKDF (reference sequence). This CDR3 has 12 residues. Here the CDR3 DNA reads TGTGCCACCAGCAAAATTGGGACTGAAGCTTTCTTT. Translated, it gives CATSKIGTEAFF. Together with reference TRBV15 and TRBJ1-1, the CDR3 gives the full variable domain: DAMVIQNPRYQVTQFGKPVTLSCSQTLNHNVMYWYQQKSSQAPKLLFHYYDKDFNNEADTPDNFQSRRPNTSFCFLDIRSPGLGDTAMYLCATSKIGTEAFFGQGTRLTVV.

The chain uses TRBV7-6 and TRBJ1-5; tentative D call: TRBD1 (5 bases). Germline V gene sequence: CDR1 SGHVS, CDR2 FNYEAQ. V lost 5 bases and J 1 base, leaving 21 bases between the germline ends. This CDR3 has 18 amino acids. The chain's CDR3 is CASSPRPQGYESNQPQHF. CDR3 DNA sequence: TGTGCCAGCAGCCCCCGCCCTCAGGGATACGAAAGCAATCAGCCCCAGCATTTT.

This rearrangement joins TRBV7-8 to TRBJ1-2; D not certain. Trimming stripped 1 base from V and 7 bases from J, with 10 bases between. This CDR3 has 13 amino acids. Germline lookup yields CDR1 SGHVS and CDR2 FQNEAQ. CDR3 nucleotides: TGTGCCAGCAGCTTAGTCGGCCGGACTGGCTACACCTTC. It translates to CASSLVGRTGYTF. The variable domain in full, with the rest retrieved from reference TRBV7-8 and TRBJ1-2, is GAGVSQSPRYKVAKRGQDVALRCDPISGHVSLFWYQQALGQGPEFLTYFQNEAQLDKSGLPSDRFFAERPEGSVSTLKIQRTQQEDSAVYLCASSLVGRTGYTFGSGTRLTVV.

This chain uses TRBV5-8 with TRBJ2-1; unclear D gene. CDR3 length: 12 residues. The germline V gene encodes CDR1 SGHTS and CDR2 YDEGEE. The ends were cut back, 4 bases at V and 3 bases at J, with 5 bases in the middle. The CDR3 loop is CASSPNYNEQFF. Here the CDR3 DNA reads TGTGCCAGCAGCCCCAACTACAATGAGCAGTTCTTC.

The gene calls are TRBV6-1 and TRBJ1-5; a possible D gene is TRBD1 (6 bases). CDR1 and CDR2 from the germline V gene are MNHNS and SASEGT. V lost 6 bases and J 1 base, leaving 10 bases between the germline ends. This CDR3 is 14 amino acids long. The CDR3 nucleotides are TGTGCCAGCAGCGGGACACCCAGCAATCAGCCCCAGCATTTT. This codes for CASSGTPSNQPQHF.

This chain uses TRBV27 with TRBJ1-2; D is unresolved. V gave up 4 bases and J gave up 4 bases, with 13 bases separating them. The V gene's germline CDR1 is MNHEY and CDR2 SMNVEV (reference sequence). CDR3 length: 14 amino acids. CDR3 in DNA: TGTGCCAGCAGTTCCTCGGCAGTCCTCTATGGCTACACCTTC. Encoded protein: CASSSSAVLYGYTF.

In this sample, this clone turned up a few times. The V gene is TRBV7-2, the J gene TRBJ1-5; D ambiguous. V was pared by 4 bases and J by 4 bases, with 8 bases between. Per the germline V gene, CDR1 is SGHTA and CDR2 is FQGNSA. This CDR3 comprises 13 residues. DNA of the CDR3: TGTGCCAGCAGCTCAAACATGAATCAGCCCCAGCATTTT. Translation gives CASSSNMNQPQHF. The variable domain in full, with the rest retrieved from reference TRBV7-2 and TRBJ1-5, is GAGVSQSPSNKVTEKGKDVELRCDPISGHTALYWYRQSLGQGLEFLIYFQGNSAPDKSGLPSDRFSAERTGGSVSTLTIQRTQQEDSAVYLCASSSNMNQPQHFGDGTRLSIL.

The rearrangement joins TRBV4-1 to TRBJ2-5; 9 nucleotides align to TRBD1. This CDR3 is 15 amino acids long. The germline V gene has CDR1 MGHRA and CDR2 YSYEKL. V was clipped by 1 base and J by 4 bases; unmatched bases: 4. CDR3 in amino acids: CASSQGTGVGETQYF. The CDR3 nucleotides are TGCGCCAGCAGCCAAGGGACAGGGGTAGGAGAGACCCAGTACTTC.

This chain links TRBV5-1 with TRBJ2-3; no clear D. V was pared by 2 bases and J by 1 base, with 11 bases between. The CDR3 loop spans 15 amino acids. In germline, CDR1 is SGHRS, CDR2 YFSETQ. The CDR3 DNA is TGCGCCAGCAGCTTATGGGGTTTAGGCACAGATACGCAGTATTTT. This codes for CASSLWGLGTDTQYF.

The chain joins TRBV9 to TRBJ2-7; 7 nucleotides align to TRBD2. V dropped 0 bases and J dropped 4; count of bases not matched to a gene: 4. The CDR3 is 14 amino acids. Germline CDR1 is SGDLS and CDR2 is YYNGEE. The CDR3 protein is CASSVEGEGYEQYF. CDR3 bases: TGTGCCAGCAGCGTAGAAGGGGAGGGTTACGAGCAGTACTTC.

The CDR3 DNA follows: TGTGCCAGCAGCTTAGGGGGACAGACTACAAGCGGCTACACCTTC. This encodes CASSLGGQTTSGYTF. This chain uses TRBV11-2 with TRBJ1-2, with TRBD1 matching over 7 bases. With 1 base clipped from V and 8 bases from J, the junction kept 10 bases outside the gene matches. CDR1 is SGHAT, CDR2 FQNNGV, per germline. The CDR3 sequence is 15 residues long.

The chain recombines TRBV11-2 with TRBJ1-1; 8 bases match TRBD1. The ends lost 1 base at V and 0 bases at J; junction bases unmatched: 1. The CDR3 is 15 amino acids. The germline CDR1 and CDR2 sequences are SGHAT and FQNNGV. The DNA of the CDR3 is TGTGCCAGCAGCTTAGGGGACAGGATGAACACTGAAGCTTTCTTT. Amino acid sequence: CASSLGDRMNTEAFF.

The chain is built from TRBV11-2 and TRBJ1-5; 10 bases are shared with TRBD1. Looked up from germline, CDR1 is SGHAT and CDR2 is FQNNGV. The ends lost 7 bases at V and 7 bases at J; junction bases unmatched: 10. The CDR3 spans 15 residues. Here the CDR3 DNA reads TGTGCCAGCACCTTTAGACAGGGGGCTCGGCAGCCCCAGCATTTT. Translation: CASTFRQGARQPQHF.

The V gene is TRBV19, the J gene TRBJ2-7; D ambiguous. The CDR3 is made up of 14 amino acids. The ends were cut back, 3 bases at V and 7 bases at J, with 16 bases in the middle. CDR1 and CDR2 (germline): LNHDA, SQIVND (reference sequence). The CDR3 is CASSIPFKTGEQYF. In nucleotides, the CDR3 is TGTGCCAGTAGTATCCCCTTCAAGACTGGGGAGCAGTACTTC.

V gene TRBV10-2 combines with J gene TRBJ1-2, with 8 nucleotides matching TRBD1. With V trimmed by 7 bases and J by 7 bases, 11 bases remained unmatched. The CDR3 spans 14 residues. Per the germline V gene, CDR1 is WSHSY and CDR2 is SAAADI. The chain's CDR3 is CASTPAGTGGGYTF. DNA for the CDR3: TGCGCCAGCACACCAGCAGGGACAGGCGGTGGCTACACCTTC.

The CDR3 sequence is CASSIQSNDLSPLHF. The CDR3 DNA sequence: TGTGCCAGCAGCATCCAATCCAACGATCTTTCACCCCTCCACTTT. This rearrangement joins TRBV7-9 to TRBJ1-6; unclear D gene. The CDR3 extends over 15 amino acids. Trimming removed 5 bases at V and 9 bases at J, with 17 bases between. Germline values: CDR1 SEHNR, CDR2 FQNEAQ (reference sequence).

The chain is built from TRBV7-6 and TRBJ1-2; 7 bases map to TRBD1. This CDR3 comprises 14 residues. The V segment lost 5 bases and the J segment 3 bases; nucleotides outside the gene matches: 6. The germline V gene encodes CDR1 SGHVS and CDR2 FNYEAQ. CDR3 nucleotides: TGTGCCAGCAGCCCAGGGGGGCTCGACTATGGCTACACCTTC. Its translation: CASSPGGLDYGYTF.

V usage is TRBV7-2 and J usage is TRBJ1-5; D gene unclear. This CDR3 has 13 amino acids. Germline CDR1 reads SGHTA; CDR2 reads FQGNSA. Trimming left V 5 bases short and J 5 bases short, with 10 bases between. CDR3 amino acids: CASSPPLDQPQHF. In DNA, the CDR3 is TGTGCCAGCAGCCCACCCCTTGATCAGCCCCAGCATTTT. Combining the CDR3 with reference TRBV7-2 and TRBJ1-5 gives the whole variable domain GAGVSQSPSNKVTEKGKDVELRCDPISGHTALYWYRQSLGQGLEFLIYFQGNSAPDKSGLPSDRFSAERTGGSVSTLTIQRTQQEDSAVYLCASSPPLDQPQHFGDGTRLSIL.

The V and J genes are TRBV10-1 and TRBJ2-3, with D maybe TRBD1 (5 bases). The CDR3 loop spans 13 amino acids. Trimming took 0 bases from V and 9 from J, leaving 10 bases between them. Germline V gene data show CDR1 as WNHNN and CDR2 as SYGVQD (reference sequence). The CDR3 coding sequence is TGCGCCAGCAGTGAGTCGACGCAGGGAACGCAGTATTTT. Protein sequence: CASSESTQGTQYF.

V is TRBV12-2 and J is TRBJ1-6; the table calls TRBD1, which could not be checked here. TRBV12-2 represents a pseudogene. The CDR3 has 15 amino acids. The CDR3 DNA is TGTGCAAGTCGCTTGCTCCAGGTAGTAAATTCACCCCTCCACTTT. Translating gives CASRLLQVVNSPLHF.

In its sample, this clone was seen a few times. The chain employs TRBV7-2 and TRBJ1-3; D not resolved. The CDR3 is 14 amino acids. Germline V gene data show CDR1 as SGHTA and CDR2 as FQGNSA. Trimming stripped 2 bases from V and 0 bases from J, with 5 bases between. Here the CDR3 reads CASSLMSSGNTIYF. The CDR3 bases are TGTGCCAGCAGCTTAATGAGCTCTGGAAACACCATATATTTT.

This clone has only one observation. The chain joins TRBV27 to TRBJ2-7; D may be TRBD1 or TRBD2 (5 bases each). CDR3 size: 15 residues. CDR1 is MNHEY and CDR2 is SMNVEV in the germline V gene (reference sequence). Trimming pared 6 bases from V and 2 bases from J, leaving 17 bases between. The CDR3 bases are TGTGCCAGCAGAGCTTCGTGGGGGTTAGCCTACGAGCAGTACGTC. As protein: CASRASWGLAYEQYV.